This T cell receptor beta chain is drawn from a study of blood T cell repertoires in COVID-19. This clone occurred many times. CDR1 and CDR2 from the germline V gene are SGHTA and FQGNSA. V gave up 4 bases and J gave up 8 bases; unmatched junction bases: 8. This CDR3 has 14 amino acids. Method: immunoSEQ multiplex PCR; TCRdb's copy keeps in-frame clones and lacks some. The data hold 150,000 to 200,000 clones, with 86% observed a single time. The material sequenced was peripheral blood. The chain carries TRBV7-2 and TRBJ1-2, with 9 bases fitting TRBD1. The sequence was obtained from a man younger than 35 with acute or convalescent COVID-19. CDR3 nucleotide sequence: TGTGCCAGCAGCTCACAGGGACAGGGTACAGGCTACACCTTC. Amino acid sequence: CASSSQGQGTGYTF.